This record concerns one TCR beta chain sequence. The sample is drawn from a study of blood T cell repertoires in COVID-19. Germline assignment: CDR1 MGHRA and CDR2 YSYEKL. CDR3 size: 17 residues. V was clipped by 5 bases and J by 2 bases; unmatched bases: 13. TCRdb keeps only in-frame clones here, not all; method: immunoSEQ multiplex PCR. The table records 300,000 or so clones, around 89% of them present only once. The material sequenced was peripheral blood. The TCR sequence derives from a man younger than 35 who had recovered from COVID-19. This rearrangement joins TRBV4-1 to TRBJ2-7; 9 bases are a match to TRBD1. The CDR3 loop is CASSYLTGTGWTYEQYF. The CDR3 region has the DNA TGCGCCAGCAGCTACCTTACCGGGACAGGGTGGACCTACGAGCAGTACTTC.